This T cell receptor (beta chain) is drawn from a study of cytomegalovirus exposure and HLA in healthy donors. General observations from the study: It was about 150 TCR beta chains that were listed as cytomegalovirus-associated. In a later analysis, a missense DCLRE1C variant was linked to TCR beta V- and J-gene trimming. Data from an earlier analysis indicated that most TCR beta V segments were productive either about 87% or about 30% of the time.

The CDR3 is made up of 13 amino acids. V was cut by 6 bases and J by 4 bases, with 10 bases left in between. CDR1 is MNHEY, CDR2 SMNVEV, per germline (reference sequence). Details on this clone: Antigen unknown.

13 Jbeta primers and 60 Vbeta primers were used for the PCR. The table came from immunoSEQ multiplex PCR; TCRdb's copy has only in-frame clones and leaves some out. Counted here are 200,000 or so clones, 60% to 80% occurring once; the ten biggest clones make up less than 3%. The specimen sequenced was PBMCs. The V and J genes are TRBV27 and TRBJ2-1; D remains ambiguous. The receptor was derived from a woman between 25 and 40 years old in good health and CMV-seronegative. CDR3 sequence (DNA): TGTGCCAGCAGCGGTGTTTTTTACAATGAGCAGTTCTTC. This encodes CASSGVFYNEQFF.